The rows below give T cell receptor beta chains drawn from one sample of a study of beta chain features in type 1 diabetes. Using immunoSEQ multiplex PCR, the repertoire was profiled, and TCRdb retains in-frame clones only, with some absent. The sample yields 600,000 to 700,000 clones, around 12% seen once. Input material: naive CD4+ T cells from blood. These receptors were taken from a man aged 30-40 years with type 1 diabetes. Both conserved end residues are part of each CDR3. The D gene is left open where the match is weak. Clone size is shown for a subset of rows, as once, few, many or a class of expanded clone.

TRBV27	TRBJ1-3	13	.	.	TGTGCCAGCAGTGGGGGTGCTGGAAACACCATATATTTT	CASSGGAGNTIYF
TRBV30	TRBJ2-2	13	.	few	TGTGCCTGGGGGGAGGTGAACACCGGGGAGCTGTTTTTT	CAWGEVNTGELFF
TRBV6-1	TRBJ1-1	15	TRBD1	few	TGTGCCAGCAGTGAGGCAACGACAGGGAGGACTGAAGCTTTCTTT	CASSEATTGRTEAFF
TRBV4-2	TRBJ1-5	14	TRBD1	.	TGTGCCAGCAGCCTAGGGGGCGATGGTCAGCCCCAGCATTTT	CASSLGGDGQPQHF
TRBV7-2	TRBJ2-7	14	TRBD1	.	TGTGCCAGCAGTACCGGACAGGAAGCCTACGAGCAGTACTTC	CASSTGQEAYEQYF
TRBV2	TRBJ1-4	14	.	few	TGTGCCAGCAGTGAGGGCAGGGCGATTGAAAAACTGTTTTTT	CASSEGRAIEKLFF
TRBV4-3	TRBJ2-5	15	TRBD2	few	TGCGCCAGCAGCTCCCAAGGCGGGGGTGGAGAGACCCAGTACTTC	CASSSQGGGGETQYF
TRBV7-9	TRBJ1-3	15	TRBD1	.	TGTGCCAGCAGCTTAAGGACGACAGGGGGAAACACCATATATTTT	CASSLRTTGGNTIYF
TRBV29-1	TRBJ2-3	13	.	few	TGCAGCGTCGCCCTTAGGGTAACAGATACGCAGTATTTT	CSVALRVTDTQYF
TRBV28	TRBJ2-1	14	.	few	TGTGCCAGCAGCCTGGACCGATCCTACAATGAGCAGTTCTTC	CASSLDRSYNEQFF
TRBV29-1	TRBJ2-3	15	.	.	TGCAGCGCCGCGAAACTAGCTCACACGGTGGATACGCAGTATTTT	CSAAKLAHTVDTQYF
TRBV7-2	TRBJ2-2	16	TRBD1	few	TGTGCCAGCAGCTACCTCGGACAGGGGGCCACCGGGGAGCTGTTTTTT	CASSYLGQGATGELFF
TRBV11-1	TRBJ2-1	15	TRBD2	.	TGTGCCAGCAGCCCCCTAGCGGGGTGGGTTAATGAGCAGTTCTTC	CASSPLAGWVNEQFF
TRBV5-4	TRBJ2-3	16	TRBD1	few	TGTGCCAGCAGCCTACAGGGGGCTCGACCCACAGATACGCAGTATTTT	CASSLQGARPTDTQYF
TRBV30	TRBJ2-3	14	TRBD1	few	TGTGCCTGGAGATGGGCAGGGGGTACAGATACGCAGTATTTT	CAWRWAGGTDTQYF
TRBV18	TRBJ2-1	17	TRBD2	few	TGTGCCAGCTCACCACTCGAAGGGGTACTAGCGGAAAATGAGCAGTTCTTC	CASSPLEGVLAENEQFF
TRBV11-2	TRBJ2-7	15	TRBD1	few	TGTGCCAGCAGCGACGTGGCCAGGGGGCAGTACGAGCAGTACTTC	CASSDVARGQYEQYF
TRBV6-5	TRBJ1-3	16	.	.	TGTGCCAGCAGTTACTCTCCGACCGGTTCTGGAAACACCATATATTTT	CASSYSPTGSGNTIYF
TRBV7-9	TRBJ2-6	19	TRBD1	few	TGTGCCAGCAGCTTCGGCTTAGGACAGGGGAGCTCTGGGGCCAACGTCCTGACTTTC	CASSFGLGQGSSGANVLTF
TRBV5-1	TRBJ1-2	14	TRBD1	few	TGCGCCAGCAGCTTGGACAGGGGGCAGTATGGCTACACCTTC	CASSLDRGQYGYTF
TRBV7-8	TRBJ1-5	15	TRBD1	few	TGTGCCAGCAGCCTACAGGGGGCGGGCAATCAGCCCCAGCATTTT	CASSLQGAGNQPQHF
TRBV9	TRBJ1-1	15	.	few	TGTGCCAGCAGCGTAGTGGGGGCGACGAACACTGAAGCTTTCTTT	CASSVVGATNTEAFF
TRBV7-9	TRBJ2-3	15	.	.	TGTGCCAGCAGCCCGGAAGGGGTTAACACAGATACGCAGTATTTT	CASSPEGVNTDTQYF
TRBV19	TRBJ1-2	14	TRBD1	.	TGTGCCAGTAGTTTGCAGGGGGCTGACTATGGCTACACCTTC	CASSLQGADYGYTF
TRBV28	TRBJ1-5	14	.	few	TGTGCCAGCGTAGTGGGGGCAAGGAATCAGCCCCAGCATTTT	CASVVGARNQPQHF
TRBV19	TRBJ2-3	17	TRBD1	.	TGTGCCAGTAGTTCACTACCGGGACAGGGGGCTCGAGATACGCAGTATTTT	CASSSLPGQGARDTQYF
TRBV6-4	TRBJ2-1	13	TRBD1	few	TGTGCCAGCAGTGAGACAGGGGAGGACGAGCAGTTCTTC	CASSETGEDEQFF
TRBV5-4	TRBJ1-2	15	.	.	TGTGCCAGCAGCCTTACCGGGACGGTTAACTATGGCTACACCTTC	CASSLTGTVNYGYTF
TRBV11-2	TRBJ2-2	15	.	few	TGTGCCAGCAGCTTAGTACCGGGGAACACCGGGGAGCTGTTTTTT	CASSLVPGNTGELFF
TRBV6-1	TRBJ2-5	14	.	few	TGTGCCAGCAGTTCGGGACAGCCGGGGGGGACCCAGTACTTC	CASSSGQPGGTQYF
TRBV4-2	TRBJ2-7	15	.	.	TGTGCCAGCAGCAGAGAGGGATCACAATCCTACGAGCAGTACTTC	CASSREGSQSYEQYF
TRBV7-9	TRBJ1-1	15	TRBD1	few	TGTGCCAGCAGCTTAGTCGAGGGGGCGAGTACTGAAGCTTTCTTT	CASSLVEGASTEAFF
TRBV5-1	TRBJ2-3	16	.	few	TGCGCCAGCAGCTTGGTTTTGAGGGGCCGACAGATAACGCAGTATTTT	CASSLVLRGRQITQYF
TRBV9	TRBJ2-3	14	.	few	TGTGCCAGCAGCGTAGGGGAGAGCACAGATACGCAGTATTTT	CASSVGESTDTQYF
TRBV7-2	TRBJ2-3	12	.	.	TGTGCCAGCAGCATCGTCACAGATACGCAGTATTTT	CASSIVTDTQYF
TRBV7-9	TRBJ2-7	12	.	few	TGTGCCAGCAGCCTTCAGGGCTACGAGCAGTACTTC	CASSLQGYEQYF
TRBV2	TRBJ2-3	15	.	few	TGTGCCAGCAGACGATCCGGGACCGGCCTAGATACGCAGTATTTT	CASRRSGTGLDTQYF
TRBV25-1	TRBJ1-1	13	.	few	TGTGCCAGCAGTGAACCCAACGACAGAGAAGCTTTCTTT	CASSEPNDREAFF
TRBV25-1	TRBJ2-7	12	.	few	TGTGCCAGCAGAGGGTCAGGCTACGAGCAGTACTTC	CASRGSGYEQYF
TRBV10-3	TRBJ1-5	16	.	few	TGTGCCATCAGTGGAGCCGGACGACAAGGCGGTCAGCCCCAGCATTTT	CAISGAGRQGGQPQHF
TRBV5-1	TRBJ2-3	14	.	.	TGCGCCAGCAGCTTTGACGGTCGCACAGATACGCAGTATTTT	CASSFDGRTDTQYF